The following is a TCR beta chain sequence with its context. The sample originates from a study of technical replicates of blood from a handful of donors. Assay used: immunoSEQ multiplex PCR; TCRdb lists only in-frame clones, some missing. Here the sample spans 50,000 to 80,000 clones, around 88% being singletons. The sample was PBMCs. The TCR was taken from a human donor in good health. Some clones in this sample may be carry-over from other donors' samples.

The CDR3 protein is CASSLDQDSPLHF. CDR3 coding DNA: TGTGCCAGCAGCTTAGATCAGGATTCACCCCTCCACTTT. This rearrangement joins TRBV11-2 to TRBJ1-6, with D unclear. V was pared by 0 bases and J by 8 bases, with 5 bases between. CDR3 length: 13 amino acids. Germline values: CDR1 SGHAT, CDR2 FQNNGV.